This T cell receptor (beta chain) was retrieved from a study of OX40 agonist ivuxolimab in advanced cancers. Study-wide context: An agonistic human IgG2 monoclonal antibody against OX40 (CD134) was given.

Regarding the study as a whole: On average, CD8+ T cells had more expanded clones than CD4+. Determination of antigen specificity was not performed for the expanded peripheral T cells.

The assay was immunoSEQ multiplex PCR, and TCRdb's table has in-frame clones only and misses some. This sample has 58,000 or so clones, with roughly 83% found just once. The count of this clone is one. Its antigen remains unknown. This material consisted of CD4+ or CD8+ T cells sorted from blood, taken in a trial of the OX40 agonist ivuxolimab. The clonotype was recovered from an adult with an advanced solid tumor such as melanoma, head and neck, liver or kidney cancer.

The CDR3 sequence is CASRSGPAGGPDSARGQYF. The CDR3 DNA is TGCGCCAGCAGATCAGGCCCAGCGGGAGGTCCCGATTCAGCCCGGGGGCAGTACTTC. The chain is built from TRBV23-1 and TRBJ2-7, with 9 positions matching TRBD2. TRBV23-1 is filed as an ORF, its function uncertain. V lost 6 bases to trimming and J lost 9 bases; unmatched junction nucleotides: 27. The CDR3 extends over 19 amino acids.